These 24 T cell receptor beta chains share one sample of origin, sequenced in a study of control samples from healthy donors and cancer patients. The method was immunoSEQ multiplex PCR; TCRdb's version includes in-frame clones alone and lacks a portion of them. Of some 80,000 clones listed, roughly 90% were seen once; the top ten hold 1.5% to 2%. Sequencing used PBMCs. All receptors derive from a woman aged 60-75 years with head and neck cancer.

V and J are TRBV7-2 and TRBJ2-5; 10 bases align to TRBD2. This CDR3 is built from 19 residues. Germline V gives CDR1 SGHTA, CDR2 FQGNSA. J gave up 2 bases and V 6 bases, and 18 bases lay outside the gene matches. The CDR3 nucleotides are TGTGCCAGCAGTATAACGGGACTAGCGTTTTTCGAGGCGCAAGAGACCCAGTACTTC. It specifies CASSITGLAFFEAQETQYF.

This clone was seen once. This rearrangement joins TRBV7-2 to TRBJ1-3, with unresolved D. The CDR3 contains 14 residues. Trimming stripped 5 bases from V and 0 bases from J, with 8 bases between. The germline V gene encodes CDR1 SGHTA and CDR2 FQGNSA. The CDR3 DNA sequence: TGTGCCAGCAGCCAATTATACTCTGGAAACACCATATATTTT. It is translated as CASSQLYSGNTIYF.

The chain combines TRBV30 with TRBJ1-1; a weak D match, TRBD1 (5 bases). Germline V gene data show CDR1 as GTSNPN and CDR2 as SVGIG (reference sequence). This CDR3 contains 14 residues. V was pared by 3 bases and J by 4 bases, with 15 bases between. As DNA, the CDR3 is TGTGCCTGGAGGTCCCAGGGTATCTTCACTGAAGCTTTCTTT. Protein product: CAWRSQGIFTEAFF.

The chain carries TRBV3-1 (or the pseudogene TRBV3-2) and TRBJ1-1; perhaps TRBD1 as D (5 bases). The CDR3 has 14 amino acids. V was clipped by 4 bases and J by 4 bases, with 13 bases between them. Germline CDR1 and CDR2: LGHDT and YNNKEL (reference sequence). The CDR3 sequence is CASSPLGGRTEAFF. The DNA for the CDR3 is TGTGCCAGCAGCCCTCTGGGGGGACGCACTGAAGCTTTCTTT.

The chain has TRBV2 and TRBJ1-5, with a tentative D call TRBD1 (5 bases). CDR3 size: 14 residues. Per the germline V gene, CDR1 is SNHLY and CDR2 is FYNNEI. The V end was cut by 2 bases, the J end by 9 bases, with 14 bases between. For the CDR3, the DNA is TGTGCCAGCAGTGAAAGCAGGGACCGTAGGCCCCAGCATTTT. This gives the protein CASSESRDRRPQHF.

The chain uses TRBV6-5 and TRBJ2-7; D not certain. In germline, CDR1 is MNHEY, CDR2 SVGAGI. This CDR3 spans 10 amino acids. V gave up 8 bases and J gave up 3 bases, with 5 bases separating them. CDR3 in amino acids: CASGSYEQYF. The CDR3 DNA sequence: TGTGCCAGCGGCAGCTACGAGCAGTACTTC.

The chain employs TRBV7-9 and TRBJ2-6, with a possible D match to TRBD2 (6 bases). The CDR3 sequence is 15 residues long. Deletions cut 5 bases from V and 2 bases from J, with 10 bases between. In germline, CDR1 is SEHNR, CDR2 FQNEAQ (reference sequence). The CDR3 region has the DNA TGTGCCAGCAGCGGGGACTGGACTGGGGCCAACGTCCTGACTTTC. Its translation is CASSGDWTGANVLTF. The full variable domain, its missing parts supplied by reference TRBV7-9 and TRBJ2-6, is DTGVSQNPRHKITKRGQNVTFRCDPISEHNRLYWYRQTLGQGPEFLTYFQNEAQLEKSRLLSDRFSAERPKGSFSTLEIQRTEQGDSAMYLCASSGDWTGANVLTFGAGSRLTVL.

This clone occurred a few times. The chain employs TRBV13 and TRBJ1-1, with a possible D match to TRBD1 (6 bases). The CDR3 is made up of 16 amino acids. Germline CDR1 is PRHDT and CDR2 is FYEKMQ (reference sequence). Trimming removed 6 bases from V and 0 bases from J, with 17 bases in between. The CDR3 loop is CASSQQQGFLNTEAFF. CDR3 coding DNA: TGTGCCAGCAGTCAACAACAGGGTTTCCTGAACACTGAAGCTTTCTTT.

CDR3 sequence: CATSASNQPQHF. CDR3 nucleotides: TGTGCCACCTCTGCCAGCAATCAGCCCCAGCATTTT. The V call is TRBV27, the J call TRBJ1-5, with D hard to call. Germline V gene lookup returns CDR1 MNHEY and CDR2 SMNVEV (reference sequence). The CDR3 covers 12 residues. Trimming shortened V by 10 bases and J by 1 base, and 8 bases separated the two germline ends.

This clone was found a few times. The CDR3 sequence: CAWSAGPSSYNSPLHF. The CDR3, as DNA: TGTGCCTGGAGTGCGGGTCCTAGTTCCTATAATTCACCCCTCCACTTT. The chain recombines TRBV30 with TRBJ1-6, with D uncertain. The CDR3 covers 16 residues. The germline V gene encodes CDR1 GTSNPN and CDR2 SVGIG (reference sequence). The V end lost 1 base, the J end lost 1 base, and 11 bases lay between the germline ends.

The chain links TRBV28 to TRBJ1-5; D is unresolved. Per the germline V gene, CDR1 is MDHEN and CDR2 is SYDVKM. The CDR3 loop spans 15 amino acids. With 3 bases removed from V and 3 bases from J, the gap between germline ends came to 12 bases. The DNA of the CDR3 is TGTGCCAGCAGTTTCGGACGTGAGTTCAATCAGCCCCAGCATTTT. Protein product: CASSFGREFNQPQHF.

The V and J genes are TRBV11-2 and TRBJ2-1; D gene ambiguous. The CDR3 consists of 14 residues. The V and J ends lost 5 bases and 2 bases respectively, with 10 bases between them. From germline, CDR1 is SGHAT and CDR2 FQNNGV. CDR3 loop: CASSPSGAYNEQFF. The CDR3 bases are TGTGCCAGCAGCCCATCAGGCGCCTACAATGAGCAGTTCTTC.

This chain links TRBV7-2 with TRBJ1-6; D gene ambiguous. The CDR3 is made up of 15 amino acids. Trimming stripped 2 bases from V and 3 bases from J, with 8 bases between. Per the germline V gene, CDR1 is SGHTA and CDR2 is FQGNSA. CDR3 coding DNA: TGTGCCAGCAGCTTATCGGCGGGCTATAATTCACCCCTCCACTTT. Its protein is CASSLSAGYNSPLHF. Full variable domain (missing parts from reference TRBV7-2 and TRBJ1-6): GAGVSQSPSNKVTEKGKDVELRCDPISGHTALYWYRQSLGQGLEFLIYFQGNSAPDKSGLPSDRFSAERTGGSVSTLTIQRTQQEDSAVYLCASSLSAGYNSPLHFGNGTRLTVT.

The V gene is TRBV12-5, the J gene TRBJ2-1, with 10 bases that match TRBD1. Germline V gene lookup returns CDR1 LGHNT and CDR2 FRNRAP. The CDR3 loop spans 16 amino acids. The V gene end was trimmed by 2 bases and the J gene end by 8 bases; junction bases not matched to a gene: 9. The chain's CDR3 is CASGLPPGQGPYEQFF. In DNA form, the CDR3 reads TGTGCTAGTGGTTTGCCGCCGGGACAGGGGCCTTATGAGCAGTTCTTC.

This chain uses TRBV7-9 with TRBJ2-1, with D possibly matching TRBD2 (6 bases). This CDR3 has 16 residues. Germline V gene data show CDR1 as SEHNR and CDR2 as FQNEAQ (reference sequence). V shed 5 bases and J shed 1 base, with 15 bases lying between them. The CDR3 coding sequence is TGTGCCAGCAGCCGATCGGAGGGTTCGTCCTACAATGAGCAGTTCTTC. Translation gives CASSRSEGSSYNEQFF. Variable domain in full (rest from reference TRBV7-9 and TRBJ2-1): DTGVSQNPRHKITKRGQNVTFRCDPISEHNRLYWYRQTLGQGPEFLTYFQNEAQLEKSRLLSDRFSAERPKGSFSTLEIQRTEQGDSAMYLCASSRSEGSSYNEQFFGPGTRLTVL.

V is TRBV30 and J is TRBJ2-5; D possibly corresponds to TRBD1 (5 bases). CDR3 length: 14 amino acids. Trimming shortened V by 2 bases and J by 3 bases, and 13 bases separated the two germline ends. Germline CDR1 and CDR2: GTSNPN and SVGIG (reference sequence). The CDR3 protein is CAWSKRSGKETQYF. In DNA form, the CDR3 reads TGTGCCTGGAGTAAGCGATCAGGGAAAGAGACCCAGTACTTC.

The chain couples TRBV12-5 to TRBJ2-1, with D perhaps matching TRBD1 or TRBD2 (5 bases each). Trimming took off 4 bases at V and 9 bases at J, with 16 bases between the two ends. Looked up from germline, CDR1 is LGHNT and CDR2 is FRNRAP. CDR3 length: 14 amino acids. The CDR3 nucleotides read TGTGCTAGTGGTTGGGGGACCCAGGGAGCTGAGCAGTTCTTC. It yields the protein CASGWGTQGAEQFF.

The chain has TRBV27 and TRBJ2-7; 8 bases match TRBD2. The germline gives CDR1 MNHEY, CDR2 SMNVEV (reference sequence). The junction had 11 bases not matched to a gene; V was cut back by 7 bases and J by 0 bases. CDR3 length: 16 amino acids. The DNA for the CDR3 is TGTGCCAGCACCAAAGGACCGGCGGGAGGCTCCTACGAGCAGTACTTC. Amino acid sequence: CASTKGPAGGSYEQYF.

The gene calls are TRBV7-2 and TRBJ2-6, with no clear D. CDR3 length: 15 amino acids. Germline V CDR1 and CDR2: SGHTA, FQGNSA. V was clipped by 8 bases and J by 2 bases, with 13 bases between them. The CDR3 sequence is CASSPLGPGANVLTF. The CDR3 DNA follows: TGTGCCAGCTCCCCCCTGGGCCCTGGGGCCAACGTCCTGACTTTC.

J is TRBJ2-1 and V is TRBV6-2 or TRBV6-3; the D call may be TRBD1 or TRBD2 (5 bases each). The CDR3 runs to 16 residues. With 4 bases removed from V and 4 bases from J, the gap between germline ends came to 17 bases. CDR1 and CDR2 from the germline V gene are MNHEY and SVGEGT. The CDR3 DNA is TGTGCCAGCAGTTTTCAGGGACGTGGGAGATACAATGAGCAGTTCTTC. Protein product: CASSFQGRGRYNEQFF.

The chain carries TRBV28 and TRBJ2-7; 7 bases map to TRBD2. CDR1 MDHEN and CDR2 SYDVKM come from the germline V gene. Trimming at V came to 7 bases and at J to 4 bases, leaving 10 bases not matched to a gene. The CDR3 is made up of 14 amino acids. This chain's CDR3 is CASTPVWREYEQYF. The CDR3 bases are TGTGCCAGCACCCCGGTTTGGCGGGAGTACGAGCAGTACTTC.

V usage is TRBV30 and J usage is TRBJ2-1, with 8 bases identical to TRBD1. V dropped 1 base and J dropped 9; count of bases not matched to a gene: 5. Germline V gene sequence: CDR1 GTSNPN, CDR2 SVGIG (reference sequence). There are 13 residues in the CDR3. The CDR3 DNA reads TGTGCCTGGAGTGGGCAGGGGGCCGGTGAGCAGTTCTTC. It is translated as CAWSGQGAGEQFF.

In DNA, the CDR3 is TGTGCCAGCAGCTTTGACAGGATATCCTACGAGCAGTACTTC. Its protein is CASSFDRISYEQYF. The chain is built from TRBV5-6 and TRBJ2-7; maybe TRBD1 (6 bases). The ends were cut back, 2 bases at V and 1 base at J, with 10 bases in the middle. The CDR3 contains 14 residues. Germline assignment: CDR1 SGHDT and CDR2 YYEEEE.

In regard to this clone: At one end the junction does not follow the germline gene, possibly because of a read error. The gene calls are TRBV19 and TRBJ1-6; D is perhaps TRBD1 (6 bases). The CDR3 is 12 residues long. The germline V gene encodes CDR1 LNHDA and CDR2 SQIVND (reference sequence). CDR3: CASSPAGGQAVF. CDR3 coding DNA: TGTGCCAGTAGTCCGGCCGGGGGGCAAGCGGTCTTT. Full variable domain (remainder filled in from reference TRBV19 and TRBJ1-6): DGGITQSPKYLFRKEGQNVTLSCEQNLNHDAMYWYRQDPGQGLRLIYYSQIVNDFQKGDIAEGYSVSREKKESFPLTVTSAQKNPTAFYLCASSPAGGQAVFGNGTRLTVT.